This T cell receptor beta chain derives from a study of blood T cell dynamics during melanoma immunotherapy. In the study overall: Patients with metastatic melanoma got pembrolizumab or nivolumab-ipilimumab as first-line care.

The repertoire was sequenced with immunoSEQ multiplex PCR; TCRdb's copy has only in-frame clones and lacks some. The sample holds 15,000 to 20,000 clones; 90% to 95% are singletons and the top ten take about 2%. The V end was cut by 7 bases, the J end by 0 bases, with 4 bases between. This CDR3 is built from 12 residues. The V gene's germline CDR1 is SGHAT and CDR2 FQNNGV. Time point in this sample: pre-treatment baseline. Response was assessed by RECIST 1.1 at 12 weeks, except two rapid progressors. The chain recombines TRBV11-2 with TRBJ1-3; D is unresolved. This clonotype was sampled from a human donor with melanoma. The sample in question was blood, obtained from a patient treated with checkpoint blockade. Written as DNA, the CDR3 is TGTGCCAGCAAACTCTCTGGAAACACCATATATTTT. This translates into CASKLSGNTIYF.